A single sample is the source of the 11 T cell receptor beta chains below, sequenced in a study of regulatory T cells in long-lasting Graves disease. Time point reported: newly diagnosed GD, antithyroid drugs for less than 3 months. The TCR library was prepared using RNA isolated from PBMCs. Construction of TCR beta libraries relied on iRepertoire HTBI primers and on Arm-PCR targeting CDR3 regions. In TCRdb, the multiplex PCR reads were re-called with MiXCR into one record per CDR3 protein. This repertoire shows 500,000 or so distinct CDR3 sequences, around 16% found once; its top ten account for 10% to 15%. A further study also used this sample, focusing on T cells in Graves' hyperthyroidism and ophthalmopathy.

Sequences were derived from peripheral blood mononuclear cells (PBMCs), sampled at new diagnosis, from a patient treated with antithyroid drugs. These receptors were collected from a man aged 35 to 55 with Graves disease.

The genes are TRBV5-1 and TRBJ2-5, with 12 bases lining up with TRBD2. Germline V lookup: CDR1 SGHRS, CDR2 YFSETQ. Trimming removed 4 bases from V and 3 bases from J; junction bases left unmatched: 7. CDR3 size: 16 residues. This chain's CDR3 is CASSGLTSGSKETQYF. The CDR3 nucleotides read TGCGCCAGCAGCGGCTTGACTAGCGGGAGTAAAGAGACCCAGTACTTC.

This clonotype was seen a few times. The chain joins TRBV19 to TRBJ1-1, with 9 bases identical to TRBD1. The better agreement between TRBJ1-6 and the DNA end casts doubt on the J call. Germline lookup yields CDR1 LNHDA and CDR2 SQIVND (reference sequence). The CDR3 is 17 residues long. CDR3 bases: TGTGCCAGTAGTACCTTGCCTTCCGGGACAGGGACGATCACCCTCCACTTT. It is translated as CASSTLPSGTGTITLHF.

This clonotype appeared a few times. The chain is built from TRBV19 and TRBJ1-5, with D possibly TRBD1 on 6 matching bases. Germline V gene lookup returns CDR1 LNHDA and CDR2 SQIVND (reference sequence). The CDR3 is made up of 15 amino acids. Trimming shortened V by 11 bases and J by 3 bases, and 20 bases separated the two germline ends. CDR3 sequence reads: CAGSPGTGPNQPQHF. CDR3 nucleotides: TGTGCCGGCAGTCCCGGAACAGGGCCCAATCAGCCCCAGCATTTT.

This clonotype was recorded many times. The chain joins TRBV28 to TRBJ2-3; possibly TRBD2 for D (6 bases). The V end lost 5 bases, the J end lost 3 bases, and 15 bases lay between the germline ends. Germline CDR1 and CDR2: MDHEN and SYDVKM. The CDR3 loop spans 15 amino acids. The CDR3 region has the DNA TGTGCCAGCAGTCCTTCCTTTAGCGGAACAGATACGCAGTATTTT. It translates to CASSPSFSGTDTQYF. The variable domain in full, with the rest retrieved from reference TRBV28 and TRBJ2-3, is DVKVTQSSRYLVKRTGEKVFLECVQDMDHENMFWYRQDPGLGLRLIYFSYDVKMKEKGDIPEGYSVSREKKERFSLILESASTNQTSMYLCASSPSFSGTDTQYFGPGTRLTVL.

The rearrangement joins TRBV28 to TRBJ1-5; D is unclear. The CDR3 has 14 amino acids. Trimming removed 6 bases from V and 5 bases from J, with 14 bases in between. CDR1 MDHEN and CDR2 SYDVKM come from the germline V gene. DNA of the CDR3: TGTGCCAGCAGAGACCTAGGAGGTCATCAGCCCCAGCATTTT. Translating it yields CASRDLGGHQPQHF.

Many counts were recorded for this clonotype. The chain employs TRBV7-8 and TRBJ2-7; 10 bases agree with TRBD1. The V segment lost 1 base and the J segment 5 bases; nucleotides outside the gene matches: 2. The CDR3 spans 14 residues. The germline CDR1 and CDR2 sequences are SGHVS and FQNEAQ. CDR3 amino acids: CASSLGDRGHEQYF. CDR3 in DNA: TGTGCCAGCAGCTTAGGGGACAGGGGCCACGAGCAGTACTTC.

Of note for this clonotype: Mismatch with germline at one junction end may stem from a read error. CDR3 coding DNA: TGTACCAGCAGCTTCTCAGCCGAGGAGACCCAGTACTTC. This translates into CTSSFSAEETQYF. This chain uses TRBV7-3 with TRBJ2-5; no clear D gene. The CDR3 is 13 residues long. The germline V gene encodes CDR1 SGHTA and CDR2 FQGTGA.

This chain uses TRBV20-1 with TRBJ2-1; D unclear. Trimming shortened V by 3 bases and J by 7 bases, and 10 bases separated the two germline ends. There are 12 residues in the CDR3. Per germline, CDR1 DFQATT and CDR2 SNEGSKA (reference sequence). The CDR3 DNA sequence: TGCAGTGCTAGTAGGCTATTAAATGAGCAGTTCTTC. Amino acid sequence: CSASRLLNEQFF.

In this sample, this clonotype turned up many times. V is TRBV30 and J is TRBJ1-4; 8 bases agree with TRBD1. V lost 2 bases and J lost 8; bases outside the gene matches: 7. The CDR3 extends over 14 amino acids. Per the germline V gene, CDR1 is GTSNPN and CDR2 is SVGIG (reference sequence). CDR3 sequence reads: CAWSRQGLSEKLFF. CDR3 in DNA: TGTGCCTGGAGTAGACAGGGGTTAAGCGAAAAACTGTTTTTT.

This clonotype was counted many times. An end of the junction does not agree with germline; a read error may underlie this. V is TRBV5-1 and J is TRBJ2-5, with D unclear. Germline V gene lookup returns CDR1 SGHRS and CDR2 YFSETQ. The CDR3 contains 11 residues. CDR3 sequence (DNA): TGTGCCAGCAGCTTGGACGAGACCCAGTACTTC. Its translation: CASSLDETQYF.

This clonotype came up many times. The CDR3 DNA follows: TGCGCCAGCAGCTCAAGAACAGGGGTCGGGAACACTGAAGCTTTCTTT. Translation: CASSSRTGVGNTEAFF. The V and J genes are TRBV5-1 and TRBJ1-1, with TRBD1 identical over 7 bases. This CDR3 contains 16 residues. Germline CDR1 and CDR2: SGHRS and YFSETQ. The J segment lost 1 base and the V segment lost 3 bases, leaving 9 bases of the junction unmatched.